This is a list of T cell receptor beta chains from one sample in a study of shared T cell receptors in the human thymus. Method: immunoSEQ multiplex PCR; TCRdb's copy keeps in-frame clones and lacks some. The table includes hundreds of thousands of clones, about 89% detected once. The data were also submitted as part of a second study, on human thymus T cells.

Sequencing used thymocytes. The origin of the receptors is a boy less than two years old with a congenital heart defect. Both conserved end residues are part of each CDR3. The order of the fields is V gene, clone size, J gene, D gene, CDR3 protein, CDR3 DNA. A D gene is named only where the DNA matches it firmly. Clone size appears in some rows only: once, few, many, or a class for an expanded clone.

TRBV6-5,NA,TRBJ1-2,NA,CASSYSPSGYGYTF,TGTGCCAGCAGTTACTCACCCAGCGGGTATGGCTACACCTTC
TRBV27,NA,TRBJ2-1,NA,CASSSTGSYNEQFF,TGTGCCAGCAGTTCAACTGGCTCCTACAATGAGCAGTTCTTC
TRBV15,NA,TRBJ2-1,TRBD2,CATSRGLAGVNEQFF,TGTGCCACCAGCAGAGGGCTAGCGGGCGTCAATGAGCAGTTCTTC
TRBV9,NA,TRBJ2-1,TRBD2,CASSVEREGNEQFF,TGTGCCAGCAGCGTAGAACGGGAGGGCAATGAGCAGTTCTTC
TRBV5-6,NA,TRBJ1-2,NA,CASSLAGVYGYTF,TGTGCCAGCAGCTTGGCGGGGGTCTATGGCTACACCTTC
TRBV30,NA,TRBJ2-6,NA,CAWSVPGRGANVLTF,TGTGCCTGGAGTGTACCAGGGCGGGGGGCCAACGTCCTGACTTTC
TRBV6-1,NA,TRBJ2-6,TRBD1,CASSELGETGQANSGANVLTF,TGTGCCAGCAGTGAATTAGGGGAAACGGGACAGGCCAACTCTGGGGCCAACGTCCTGACTTTC
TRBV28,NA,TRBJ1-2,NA,CASNAHPYGYTF,TGTGCCAGCAATGCACACCCCTATGGCTACACCTTC
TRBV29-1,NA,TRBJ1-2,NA,CSVDGQTLSGYTF,TGCAGCGTCGATGGACAGACGTTGTCGGGCTACACCTTC
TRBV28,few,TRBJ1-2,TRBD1,CASSKRTGLYGYTF,TGTGCCAGCAGTAAAAGGACAGGTCTCTATGGCTACACCTTC
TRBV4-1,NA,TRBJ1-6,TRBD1,CASSQSRQGMNSPLHF,TGCGCCAGCAGCCAATCCCGACAGGGGATGAATTCACCCCTCCACTTT
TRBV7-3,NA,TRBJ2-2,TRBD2,CASSLDLRSGLAGGGTGELFF,TGTGCCAGCAGCTTAGACCTACGGTCGGGACTAGCGGGGGGAGGAACCGGGGAGCTGTTTTTT
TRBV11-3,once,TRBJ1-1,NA,CASSLKGGTEAFF,TGTGCCAGCAGCCTAAAAGGGGGCACTGAAGCTTTCTTT
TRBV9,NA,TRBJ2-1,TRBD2,CASSVETSFYNEQFF,TGTGCCAGCAGCGTAGAGACTAGCTTCTACAATGAGCAGTTCTTC
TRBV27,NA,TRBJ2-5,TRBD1,CASSPQPPSTGGGETQYF,TGTGCCAGCAGTCCCCAACCTCCGTCGACAGGGGGTGGCGAGACCCAGTACTTC
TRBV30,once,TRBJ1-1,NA,CGWSVLPLIVTSTEAFF,TGTGGCTGGAGTGTCCTACCCTTAATAGTAACGAGCACTGAAGCTTTCTTT
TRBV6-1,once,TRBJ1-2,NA,CASSGRRPLRYTF,TGTGCCAGCAGTGGTCGGAGGCCATTACGCTACACCTTC
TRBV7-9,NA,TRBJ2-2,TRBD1,CASPIGGQDYGELFF,TGTGCCAGCCCGATAGGTGGACAGGATTACGGGGAGCTGTTTTTT